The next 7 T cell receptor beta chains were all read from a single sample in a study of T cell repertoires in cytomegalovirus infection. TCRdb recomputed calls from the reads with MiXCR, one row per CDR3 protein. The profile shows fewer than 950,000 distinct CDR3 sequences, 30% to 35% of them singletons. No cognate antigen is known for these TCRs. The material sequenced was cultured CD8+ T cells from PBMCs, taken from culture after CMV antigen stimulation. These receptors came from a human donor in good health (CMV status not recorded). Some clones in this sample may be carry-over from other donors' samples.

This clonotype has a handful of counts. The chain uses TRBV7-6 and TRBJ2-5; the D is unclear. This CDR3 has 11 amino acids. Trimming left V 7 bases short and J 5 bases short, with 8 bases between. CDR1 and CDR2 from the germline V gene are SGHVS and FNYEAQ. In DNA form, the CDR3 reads TGTGCCAGCACCTCCTGGGAGACCCAGTACTTC. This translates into CASTSWETQYF.

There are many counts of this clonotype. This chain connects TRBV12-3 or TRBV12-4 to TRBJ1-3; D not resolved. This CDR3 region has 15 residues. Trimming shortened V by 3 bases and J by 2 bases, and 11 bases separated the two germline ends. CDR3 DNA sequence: TGTGCCAGCAGTTTGGGGTTACGGGCTGGAAACACCATATATTTT. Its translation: CASSLGLRAGNTIYF.

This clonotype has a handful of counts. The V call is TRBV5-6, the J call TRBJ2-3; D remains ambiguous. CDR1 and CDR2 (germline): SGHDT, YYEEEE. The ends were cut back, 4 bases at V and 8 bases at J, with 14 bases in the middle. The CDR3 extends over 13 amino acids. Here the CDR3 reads CASSPSTPTTQYF. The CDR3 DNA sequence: TGTGCCAGCAGCCCGTCGACTCCGACTACGCAGTATTTT.

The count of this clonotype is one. The DNA of the CDR3 is TGCGCCAGCAGCCAAGTTGGGGGGGTAGGCACTGAAGCTTTCTTT. It translates to CASSQVGGVGTEAFF. The J gene is TRBJ1-1, the V gene TRBV4-1; D is possibly TRBD1 (5 bases). Germline CDR1 MGHRA, CDR2 YSYEKL. V gave up 1 base and J gave up 4 bases, with 13 bases separating them. The CDR3 covers 15 residues.

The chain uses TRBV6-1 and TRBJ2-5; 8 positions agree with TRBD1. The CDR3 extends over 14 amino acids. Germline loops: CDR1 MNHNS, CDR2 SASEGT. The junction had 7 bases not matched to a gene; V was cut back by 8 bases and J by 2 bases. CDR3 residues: CASAIRGRQETQYF. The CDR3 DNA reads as TGTGCCAGCGCAATCAGGGGGCGGCAAGAGACCCAGTACTTC.

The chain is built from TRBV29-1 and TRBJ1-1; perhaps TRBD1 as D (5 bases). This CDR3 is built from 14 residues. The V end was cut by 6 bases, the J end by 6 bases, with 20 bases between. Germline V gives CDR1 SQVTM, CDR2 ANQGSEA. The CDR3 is CSVPEWFGGAEAFF. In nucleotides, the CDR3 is TGCAGCGTCCCTGAATGGTTTGGGGGGGCTGAAGCTTTCTTT.

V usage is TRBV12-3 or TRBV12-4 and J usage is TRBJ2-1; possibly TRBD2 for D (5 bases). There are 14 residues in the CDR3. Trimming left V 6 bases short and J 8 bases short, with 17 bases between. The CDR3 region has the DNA TGTGCCAGCAGAATCGCGGGCGCCGCAGATGAGCAGTTCTTC. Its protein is CASRIAGAADEQFF.